The subject of this entry is one T cell receptor beta chain. Deep-level settings were used for running the assay. Profiling relied on immunoSEQ multiplex PCR, and the TCRdb table lists in-frame clones only, not all of them. The data show hundreds of thousands of clones, around three quarters seen once. The germline gives CDR1 SQVTM, CDR2 ANQGSEA. The CDR3 is made up of 13 amino acids. V was trimmed by 5 bases and J by 5 bases, leaving 13 bases between them. The data derive from a study of shared clonotypes between healthy human individuals. The genes are TRBV29-1 and TRBJ1-5, with D perhaps TRBD1 (6 bases). This clonotype was obtained from a middle-aged woman in good health. Some clones in this sample may be carry-over from other donors' samples. The sample taken for sequencing was PBMCs. The CDR3 nucleotides read TGCAGCGTTTCAACAGGGAACCATCAGCCCCAGCATTTT. It yields the protein CSVSTGNHQPQHF.